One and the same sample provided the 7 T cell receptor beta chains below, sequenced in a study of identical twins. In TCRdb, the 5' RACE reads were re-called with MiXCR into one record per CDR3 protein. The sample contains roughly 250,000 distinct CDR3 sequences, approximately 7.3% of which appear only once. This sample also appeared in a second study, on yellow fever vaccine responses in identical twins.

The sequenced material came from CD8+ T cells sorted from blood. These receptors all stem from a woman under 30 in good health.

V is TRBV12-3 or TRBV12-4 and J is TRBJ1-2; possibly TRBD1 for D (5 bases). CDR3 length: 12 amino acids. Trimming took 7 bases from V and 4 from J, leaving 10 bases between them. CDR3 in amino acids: CASNAGGYGYTF. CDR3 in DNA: TGTGCCAGCAACGCTGGGGGCTATGGCTACACCTTC.

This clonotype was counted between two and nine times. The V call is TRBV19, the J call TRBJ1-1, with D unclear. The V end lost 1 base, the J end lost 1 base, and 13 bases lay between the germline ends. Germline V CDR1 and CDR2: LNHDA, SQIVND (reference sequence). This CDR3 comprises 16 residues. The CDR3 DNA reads TGTGCCAGTAGTATAGGGGAGGGATCGAGGAACACTGAAGCTTTCTTT. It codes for CASSIGEGSRNTEAFF.

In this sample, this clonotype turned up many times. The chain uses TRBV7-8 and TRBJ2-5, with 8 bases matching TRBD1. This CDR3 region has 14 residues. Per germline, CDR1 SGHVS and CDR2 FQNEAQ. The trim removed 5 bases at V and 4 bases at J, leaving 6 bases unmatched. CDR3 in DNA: TGTGCCAGCAGCGACAGACAGGGGTTAGAGACCCAGTACTTC. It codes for CASSDRQGLETQYF.

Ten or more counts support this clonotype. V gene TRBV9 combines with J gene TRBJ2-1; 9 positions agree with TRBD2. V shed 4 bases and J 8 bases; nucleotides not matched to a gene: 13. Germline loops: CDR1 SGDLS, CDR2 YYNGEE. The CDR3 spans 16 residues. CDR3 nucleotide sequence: TGTGCCAGCAGCCGACGACCGGGACTAGCCGCGGATGAGCAGTTCTTC. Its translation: CASSRRPGLAADEQFF. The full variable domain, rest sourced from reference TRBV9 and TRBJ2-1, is DSGVTQTPKHLITATGQRVTLRCSPRSGDLSVYWYQQSLDQGLQFLIQYYNGEERAKGNILERFSAQQFPDLHSELNLSSLELGDSALYFCASSRRPGLAADEQFFGPGTRLTVL.

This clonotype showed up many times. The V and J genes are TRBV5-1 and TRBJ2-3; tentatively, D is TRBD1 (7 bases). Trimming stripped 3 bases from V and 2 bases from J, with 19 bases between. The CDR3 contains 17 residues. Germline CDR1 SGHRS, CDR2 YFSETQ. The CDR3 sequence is CASSWEARDRFTDTQYF. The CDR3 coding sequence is TGCGCCAGCAGCTGGGAGGCCCGGGACAGATTCACAGATACGCAGTATTTT.

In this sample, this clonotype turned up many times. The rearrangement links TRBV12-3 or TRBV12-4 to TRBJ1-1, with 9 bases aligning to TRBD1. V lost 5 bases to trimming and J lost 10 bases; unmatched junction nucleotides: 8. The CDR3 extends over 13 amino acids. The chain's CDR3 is CASSIGTGLPAFF. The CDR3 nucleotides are TGTGCCAGCAGTATAGGGACAGGGCTTCCAGCTTTCTTT.

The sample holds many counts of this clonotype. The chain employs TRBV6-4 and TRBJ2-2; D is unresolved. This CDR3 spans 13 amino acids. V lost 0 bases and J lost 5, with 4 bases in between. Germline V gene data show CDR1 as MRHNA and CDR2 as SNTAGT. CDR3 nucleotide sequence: TGTGCCAGCAGTGACTCGACTACCGGGGAGCTGTTTTTT. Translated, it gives CASSDSTTGELFF.